A selection of T cell receptor beta chains follows, all from one sample in a study of blood T cell repertoires in COVID-19. Clones were sequenced by immunoSEQ multiplex PCR, and TCRdb holds only the in-frame ones, with some missing. There are roughly 250,000 clones in the sample; about nine tenths occur only once, and 1% to 1.5% lies in the top ten. The sequenced sample was PBMCs or T cells enriched from blood (not recorded which). The receptors derive from a woman aged 35 to 49 with acute COVID-19. Each CDR3 is given with its conserved first and last residue. Each record gives: CDR3 length, D gene, J gene, V gene, clone size, CDR3 DNA, CDR3 protein. A D gene is named only where the DNA matches it firmly. A clone size is listed for some rows: how often the clone was seen (once, few, many), or a class if it is expanded.

14 - TRBJ1-1 TRBV30 - TGTGCCTGGACGGGGACACATATGAACACTGAAGCTTTCTTT CAWTGTHMNTEAFF
14 TRBD1 TRBJ1-3 TRBV28 few TGTGCCAGCAGAGTACAGGGGGCTGGAAACACCATATATTTT CASRVQGAGNTIYF
14 - TRBJ2-2 TRBV7-2 once TGTGCCAGCAGCGCGCACGGGGACACCGGGGAGCTGTTTTTT CASSAHGDTGELFF
14 - TRBJ1-2 TRBV6-4 - TGTGCCAGCAGTGGGCTGGCAGGTAACTATGGCTACACCTTC CASSGLAGNYGYTF
15 TRBD1 TRBJ2-1 TRBV18 once TGTGCCAGCTCACCAGGATGGGACAGGTTCAATGAGCAGTTCTTC CASSPGWDRFNEQFF
11 - TRBJ1-1 TRBV2 once TGTGCCAGCAGCCAAATCCAGGTGGCTTTCTTT CASSQIQVAFF
17 TRBD2 TRBJ2-5 TRBV13 - TGTGCCAGCAGCCAACTTTTTCAGCGGGAGAGAGGGGAGACCCAGTACTTC CASSQLFQRERGETQYF
15 - TRBJ1-3 TRBV28 - TGTGCCAGCAGTCTCTACCAGGGACTGGGAAACACCATATATTTT CASSLYQGLGNTIYF
14 - TRBJ2-4 TRBV11-3 - TGTGCCAGCAGCCTTGGAGCCGACAAAAACATTCAGTACTTC CASSLGADKNIQYF
15 - TRBJ1-4 TRBV7-9 - TGTGTCAGCAGCTTAGCCGGGACTAGGGATGAAAAACTGTTTTTT CVSSLAGTRDEKLFF
15 - TRBJ2-7 TRBV7-2 - TGTGCCAGCAGCTTAGTTCCGGGTACCTCCTACGAGCAGTACTTC CASSLVPGTSYEQYF
12 - TRBJ2-1 TRBV5-1 - TGCGCCAGCAGCCCCGCACGGAATGAGCAGTTCTTC CASSPARNEQFF
12 - TRBJ2-3 TRBV9 - TGTGCCAGCAGCACTCGCACAGATACGCAGTATTTT CASSTRTDTQYF
15 - TRBJ2-3 TRBV10-3 - TGTGCCATCAGTGATGCGAAAAAGGGGGCAGATACGCAGTATTTT CAISDAKKGADTQYF
15 TRBD1 TRBJ1-2 TRBV5-1 - TGCGTCAGCAGCCAGGGACAGGTTGTTGACTATGGCTACACCTTC CVSSQGQVVDYGYTF
17 TRBD1 TRBJ1-1 TRBV9 - TGTGCCAGCAGCGTGGAGGGGGGACAGGGACGCGACACTGAAGCTTTCTTT CASSVEGGQGRDTEAFF
15 TRBD1 TRBJ2-7 TRBV13 - TGTGCCAGCAGCTTAGCAGGGACAGGGCTCGACGAGCAGTACTTC CASSLAGTGLDEQYF
15 - TRBJ2-1 TRBV5-1 few TGCGCCAGCAGCTTAGAAGCGGTCTCCTACAATGAGCAGTTCTTC CASSLEAVSYNEQFF
18 TRBD2 TRBJ2-1 TRBV27 - TGTGCCAGCAGCCCCAGCGGGAGCCGGAGTAGGGGAAACAATGAGCAGTTCTTC CASSPSGSRSRGNNEQFF
14 - TRBJ2-1 TRBV9 - TGTGCCAGCAGCGCCCCCGTCCCCGGCAATGAGCAGTTCTTC CASSAPVPGNEQFF